Listed below are T cell receptor beta chains from one sample, sequenced in a study of blood T cell repertoires in COVID-19. TCRdb's table, derived via immunoSEQ multiplex PCR, lists solely in-frame clones and lacks some. This table holds approximately 210,000 clones, more than 75% found once. Sequencing was carried out using peripheral blood. These receptors came from a man between 35 and 55 years old with active or convalescent COVID-19. Each CDR3 is given with its conserved first and last residue. D genes are given only for firm matches. Some rows have no size entry. The others give once, few or many, or a class for an expanded clone.

D gene | CDR3 length | J gene | V gene | clone size | CDR3 protein | CDR3 DNA
. | 16 | TRBJ2-5 | TRBV28 | few | CASSSFPRTAQETQYF | TGTGCCAGCAGTTCCTTCCCCCGGACAGCACAAGAGACCCAGTACTTC
. | 15 | TRBJ2-2 | TRBV29-1 | . | CSVLPRDRNTGELFF | TGCAGCGTGCTCCCTAGAGACCGTAACACCGGGGAGCTGTTTTTT
. | 13 | TRBJ1-2 | TRBV5-4 | . | CASSSPQGYGYTF | TGTGCCAGCAGCTCTCCCCAGGGATATGGCTACACCTTC
TRBD1 | 14 | TRBJ1-2 | TRBV27 | . | CASSSKTGSYGYTF | TGTGCCAGCAGTTCCAAGACAGGGTCCTATGGCTACACCTTC
. | 15 | TRBJ1-1 | TRBV28 | once | CASFPKGGQNTEAFF | TGTGCCAGCTTCCCAAAGGGAGGGCAGAACACTGAAGCTTTCTTT
TRBD1 | 16 | TRBJ1-1 | TRBV5-1 | . | CASSKDRGRKNTEAFF | TGCGCCAGCAGCAAAGACAGGGGGCGTAAGAACACTGAAGCTTTCTTT
. | 13 | TRBJ1-4 | TRBV28 | . | CAVAAPFDEKLFF | TGTGCCGTCGCGGCCCCGTTCGATGAAAAACTGTTTTTT
TRBD1 | 18 | TRBJ1-6 | TRBV19 | few | CASSTPRGSRTGESPLHF | TGTGCCAGTAGTACCCCAAGGGGGTCCAGGACAGGGGAATCACCCCTCCACTTT
. | 13 | TRBJ2-7 | TRBV28 | . | CASSSGSTYEQYF | TGTGCCAGCAGTAGCGGGTCCACCTACGAGCAGTACTTC
. | 11 | TRBJ1-1 | TRBV28 | . | CASRRQFEAFF | TGTGCCAGCAGAAGACAGTTTGAAGCTTTCTTT
TRBD2 | 15 | TRBJ2-5 | TRBV28 | . | CASSGKRELGETQYF | TGTGCCAGCAGTGGAAAGCGGGAGCTAGGAGAGACCCAGTACTTC
. | 14 | TRBJ2-1 | TRBV3-1/TRBV3-2 | . | CASSRENRGNEQFF | TGTGCCAGCAGCCGAGAGAACCGCGGCAATGAGCAGTTCTTC
TRBD1 | 13 | TRBJ1-1 | TRBV12-3/TRBV12-4 | . | CASSRDRRTEAFF | TGTGCCAGCAGTCGGGACAGGCGCACTGAAGCTTTCTTT
TRBD1 | 10 | TRBJ2-2 | TRBV20-1 | . | CSAGTARQFF | TGCAGCGCCGGGACAGCTCGACAGTTTTTT
TRBD1 | 15 | TRBJ1-5 | TRBV18 | once | CASSPRTGENQPQHF | TGTGCCAGCTCACCCAGGACAGGGGAAAATCAGCCCCAGCATTTT
. | 14 | TRBJ1-5 | TRBV3-1/TRBV3-2 | . | CASSHSGGNQPQHF | TGTGCCAGCAGCCATTCGGGTGGAAATCAGCCCCAGCATTTT
. | 15 | TRBJ1-5 | TRBV24-1 | once | CATSDSREGRQPQHF | TGTGCCACCAGTGATTCGCGGGAAGGACGGCAGCCCCAGCATTTT
. | 15 | TRBJ1-4 | TRBV18 | . | CASSPQGRGGEKLFF | TGTGCCAGCTCACCCCAGGGGAGAGGGGGTGAAAAACTGTTTTTT
TRBD1 | 15 | TRBJ1-4 | TRBV3-1/TRBV3-2 | . | CASSQARQGAEKLFF | TGTGCCAGCAGCCAAGCCCGCCAGGGGGCGGAAAAACTGTTTTTT
. | 13 | TRBJ1-2 | TRBV6-6 | . | CASSPPGGMGYTF | TGTGCCAGCAGTCCCCCCGGGGGGATGGGCTACACCTTC
. | 12 | TRBJ2-7 | TRBV28 | few | CASRGGQYEQYF | TGTGCCAGCAGGGGGGGACAGTACGAGCAGTACTTC
. | 12 | TRBJ1-2 | TRBV6-5 | . | CASRGLGYGYTF | TGTGCCAGCCGCGGACTTGGGTATGGCTACACCTTC
. | 16 | TRBJ2-5 | TRBV5-4 | . | CASSLRTGIALETQYF | TGTGCCAGCAGCCTTCGAACAGGGATCGCTTTGGAGACCCAGTACTTC
. | 11 | TRBJ1-2 | TRBV28 | . | CASSSARGYTF | TGTGCCAGCAGTTCAGCGAGAGGCTACACCTTC
. | 13 | TRBJ2-7 | TRBV12-3/TRBV12-4 | . | CASSFSGSYEQYF | TGTGCCAGCAGTTTCAGCGGCTCCTACGAGCAGTACTTC
TRBD2 | 16 | TRBJ2-3 | TRBV5-1 | once | CASSLATSGRTDTQYF | TGCGCCAGCAGCTTGGCGACTAGCGGGAGGACAGATACGCAGTATTTT
TRBD2 | 15 | TRBJ2-7 | TRBV7-9 | . | CASSPGTSGMYEQYF | TGTGCCAGCAGCCCCGGGACTAGCGGGATGTACGAGCAGTACTTC
TRBD1 | 13 | TRBJ1-1 | TRBV9 | . | CASSMTGDTEAFF | TGTGCCAGCAGTATGACAGGGGACACTGAAGCTTTCTTT
. | 14 | TRBJ1-4 | TRBV28 | . | CASSRGGQAEKLFF | TGTGCCAGCAGTCGGGGGGGTCAGGCCGAAAAACTGTTTTTT
. | 15 | TRBJ2-7 | TRBV27 | . | CASSFNTGLRYEQYF | TGTGCCAGCAGTTTCAATACAGGGTTACGCTACGAGCAGTACTTC